One and the same sample provided the 18 T cell receptor beta chains below, sequenced in a study of Graves' ophthalmopathy and Graves' hyperthyroidism. TCR beta CDR3 regions were amplified from RNA transcripts. Investigators did first-round RT-PCR with HTBI primers, then second-round multiplex PCR. Each CDR3 protein gets one entry after TCRdb re-called the multiplex PCR reads with MiXCR. The sample has 300,000 to 400,000 distinct CDR3 sequences, 17% seen once. Sequencing was done on a sample of peripheral blood. The receptors shown here come from an adult woman with stable Graves' hyperthyroidism.

This clonotype occurred a few times. The chain combines TRBV5-1 with TRBJ2-7; 7 bases line up with TRBD1. Losses at the gene ends were 4 bases for V and 3 bases for J; bases not matched to a gene: 25. This CDR3 spans 20 amino acids. Germline V gene lookup returns CDR1 SGHRS and CDR2 YFSETQ. The CDR3 here is CASSPGAIWGTGDTLYEQYF. CDR3 DNA: TGCGCCAGCAGCCCCGGCGCTATCTGGGGTACAGGGGACACCCTCTACGAGCAGTACTTC.

This clonotype was observed at least ten times. The gene calls are TRBV4-1 and TRBJ2-7; a possible D gene is TRBD1 (5 bases). The ends were cut back, 5 bases at V and 2 bases at J, with 13 bases in the middle. The CDR3 is 14 residues long. Germline loops: CDR1 MGHRA, CDR2 YSYEKL. The CDR3: CASSKGQETYEQYF. The CDR3 DNA reads as TGCGCCAGCAGCAAGGGGCAGGAGACCTACGAGCAGTACTTC.

The CDR3 loop is CSARGGWETQYF. CDR3 coding DNA: TGCAGTGCTCGAGGGGGTTGGGAGACCCAGTACTTC. The genes are TRBV20-1 and TRBJ2-5, with a possible D match to TRBD1 (6 bases). CDR3 length: 12 amino acids. Per the germline V gene, CDR1 is DFQATT and CDR2 is SNEGSKA (reference sequence). V was shortened by 5 bases and J by 5 bases, with 12 bases between the two germline ends.

V usage is TRBV19 and J usage is TRBJ1-1; D unresolved. The V gene's germline CDR1 is LNHDA and CDR2 SQIVND (reference sequence). CDR3 length: 15 amino acids. Trimming took off 3 bases at V and 1 base at J, with 12 bases between the two ends. The DNA of the CDR3 is TGTGCCAGTAGTATCGCACTGGGCACGAACACTGAAGCTTTCTTT. Translated, it gives CASSIALGTNTEAFF. Combining the CDR3 with reference TRBV19 and TRBJ1-1 gives the whole variable domain DGGITQSPKYLFRKEGQNVTLSCEQNLNHDAMYWYRQDPGQGLRLIYYSQIVNDFQKGDIAEGYSVSREKKESFPLTVTSAQKNPTAFYLCASSIALGTNTEAFFGQGTRLTVV.

This clonotype appeared many times. CDR3 sequence: CASSRRTDRVETQYF. The CDR3 nucleotides read TGTGCCAGCAGCCGCAGGACCGACAGGGTAGAAACCCAGTACTTC. V and J are TRBV7-2 and TRBJ2-5; 7 bases are a match to TRBD1. The CDR3 consists of 15 residues. The germline V gene has CDR1 SGHTA and CDR2 FQGNSA. Losses at the gene ends were 5 bases for V and 8 bases for J; bases not matched to a gene: 14.

A few counts support this clonotype. At one end the junction does not follow the germline gene, possibly because of a read error. The CDR3 region is CASSLRGFSEETKYF. As DNA, the CDR3 is TGTGCCAGCAGCTTAAGGGGATTTTCGGAAGAGACCAAGTACTTC. The chain uses TRBV7-3 and TRBJ2-5; D gene unclear. The V gene's germline CDR1 is SGHTA and CDR2 FQGTGA. CDR3 length: 15 amino acids.

This clonotype was seen only a few times. V usage is TRBV9 and J usage is TRBJ2-2, with 12 bases lining up with TRBD2. The CDR3 contains 15 residues. With 4 bases clipped from V and 6 bases from J, the junction kept 4 bases outside the gene matches. Per the germline V gene, CDR1 is SGDLS and CDR2 is YYNGEE. The CDR3 reads CASSPRLAGAGELFF. The CDR3, as DNA: TGTGCCAGCAGCCCCCGACTAGCGGGAGCCGGGGAGCTGTTTTTT.

In this sample, this clonotype turned up many times. The chain carries TRBV5-4 and TRBJ2-7; D perhaps matches TRBD2 (6 bases). Germline V gene lookup returns CDR1 SGHNT and CDR2 YYREEE (reference sequence). V lost 0 bases to trimming and J lost 2 bases, with 18 bases between them. The CDR3 length is 17 residues. CDR3 in amino acids: CASSLGRPGLATYEQYF. CDR3 in DNA: TGTGCCAGCAGCTTGGGCCGACCGGGACTTGCTACCTACGAGCAGTACTTC.

This clonotype appeared many times. The V gene is TRBV5-6, the J gene TRBJ1-1; the match to TRBD1 covers 9 bases. Germline V gives CDR1 SGHDT, CDR2 YYEEEE. The CDR3 is made up of 15 amino acids. Losses at the gene ends were 4 bases for V and 1 base for J; bases not matched to a gene: 5. Written as DNA, the CDR3 is TGTGCCAGCAGCGAACCGGGACAGGGGAACACTGAAGCTTTCTTT. Its translation: CASSEPGQGNTEAFF.

Many counts were recorded for this clonotype. The chain has TRBV28 and TRBJ2-5, with D perhaps TRBD1 or TRBD2 (5 bases each). The CDR3 is 14 residues long. Per germline, CDR1 MDHEN and CDR2 SYDVKM. Between the trimmed V and J ends, which lost 2 bases and 6 bases, there was a span of 13 bases. The chain's CDR3 is CASSLRTRGQTQYF. CDR3 in DNA: TGTGCCAGCAGTTTACGGACAAGAGGGCAGACCCAGTACTTC.

This clonotype was recorded at least ten times. CDR3 DNA sequence: TGCAGTGCTAGTACGGGTCGCGGAAATAGCAATCAGCCCCAGCATTTT. This encodes CSASTGRGNSNQPQHF. The chain joins TRBV20-1 to TRBJ1-5, with D hard to call. Germline CDR1 DFQATT, CDR2 SNEGSKA (reference sequence). The CDR3 contains 16 residues. The V and J ends lost 3 bases and 0 bases respectively, with 15 bases between them.

In its sample, this clonotype was seen many times. V gene TRBV25-1 combines with J gene TRBJ1-4; 9 bases are a match to TRBD1. The CDR3 is made up of 15 amino acids. The junction had 7 bases not matched to a gene; V was cut back by 5 bases and J by 6 bases. The germline CDR1 and CDR2 sequences are MGHDK and SYGVNS. Here the CDR3 DNA reads TGTGCCAGCAGTATACCGGGACAGGGTGATGAAAAACTGTTTTTT. Translating it yields CASSIPGQGDEKLFF.

This clonotype appeared many times. The chain uses TRBV28 and TRBJ2-7; D ambiguous. The germline V gene encodes CDR1 MDHEN and CDR2 SYDVKM. This CDR3 is built from 15 residues. Between the trimmed V and J ends, which lost 1 base and 1 base, there was a span of 11 bases. The CDR3 sequence is CASSLSVAASYEQYF. The CDR3 DNA is TGTGCCAGCAGTTTATCTGTGGCGGCATCCTACGAGCAGTACTTC.

This chain joins TRBV6-5 and TRBJ1-1; tentative D call: TRBD1 (5 bases). The CDR3 contains 13 residues. The germline CDR1 and CDR2 sequences are MNHEY and SVGAGI. Trimming cost V 4 bases and J 5 bases, with 11 bases left between them. CDR3 bases: TGTGCCAGCAGTTTACAGGTCCGAACTGAAGCTTTCTTT. It codes for CASSLQVRTEAFF.

The rearrangement uses TRBV12-3 or TRBV12-4 and TRBJ1-2; tentatively, D is TRBD1 (6 bases). The CDR3 loop spans 13 amino acids. V shed 6 bases and J shed 8 bases, with 16 bases lying between them. The CDR3 sequence is CASRPGGQRGYTF. In nucleotides, the CDR3 is TGTGCCAGCAGACCTGGGGGCCAAAGAGGCTACACCTTC.

This clonotype was seen many times. The chain combines TRBV7-9 with TRBJ1-2; maybe TRBD1 (6 bases). Germline V gives CDR1 SEHNR, CDR2 FQNEAQ (reference sequence). The V and J ends lost 4 bases and 8 bases respectively, with 17 bases between them. The CDR3 extends over 14 amino acids. CDR3 sequence reads: CASSSVVPTGGYTF. In DNA, the CDR3 is TGTGCCAGCAGCTCAGTCGTCCCCACAGGGGGCTACACCTTC. The whole variable domain, filled in from reference TRBV7-9 and TRBJ1-2, reads DTGVSQNPRHKITKRGQNVTFRCDPISEHNRLYWYRQTLGQGPEFLTYFQNEAQLEKSRLLSDRFSAERPKGSFSTLEIQRTEQGDSAMYLCASSSVVPTGGYTFGSGTRLTVV.

This clonotype was counted ten times or more. V is TRBV7-9 and J is TRBJ2-7; D is ambiguous. Germline CDR1 and CDR2: SEHNR and FQNEAQ (reference sequence). Trimming took off 2 bases at V and 7 bases at J, with 12 bases between the two ends. This CDR3 has 13 amino acids. The CDR3 coding sequence is TGTGCCAGCAGCTTATCGGGCATACGTGAGCAGTACTTC. Translation: CASSLSGIREQYF. Full variable domain (outside the CDR3, taken from reference TRBV7-9 and TRBJ2-7): DTGVSQNPRHKITKRGQNVTFRCDPISEHNRLYWYRQTLGQGPEFLTYFQNEAQLEKSRLLSDRFSAERPKGSFSTLEIQRTEQGDSAMYLCASSLSGIREQYFGPGTRLTVT.

This clonotype was seen at least ten times. The chain has TRBV11-2 and TRBJ2-2, with D unclear. V was shortened by 2 bases and J by 7 bases, with 5 bases between the two germline ends. The CDR3 is 12 residues long. Germline lookup yields CDR1 SGHAT and CDR2 FQNNGV. In nucleotides, the CDR3 is TGTGCCAGCAGCTTACCTGACGGGGAGCTGTTTTTT. The encoded protein is CASSLPDGELFF.